This TCR beta chain was retrieved from a study of blood T cell repertoires in COVID-19. Which cohort a participant joined came from the clinical history participants gave. Recovered status in Cohort 3 required two negative PCRs, clearance, or symptom resolution. Germline values: CDR1 MDHEN, CDR2 SYDVKM. The CDR3 runs to 14 residues. V shed 4 bases and J shed 0 bases, with 10 bases lying between them. How the authors handled the data: Estimates of nucleated cell counts were drawn from the amplification of reference gene primers. Sequencing was performed with immunoSEQ multiplex PCR; in TCRdb, only in-frame clones are kept and a portion is missing. For V, J and clone size, that table is used; D and trimming come from the DNA. The top ten hold approximately 6.5% of the sample, which has 220,000 or so clones, roughly 84% seen once. This clone was seen a single time.

Sequenced sample: PBMCs or T cells enriched from blood (not recorded which). The TCR sequence derives from a woman in her forties who had recovered from COVID-19. The V call is TRBV28, the J call TRBJ2-7; possibly TRBD1 for D (6 bases). The CDR3 DNA reads as TGTGCCAGCAGTTCCAGGGGCCGCTCCTACGAGCAGTACTTC. Protein sequence: CASSSRGRSYEQYF.